Below are 2 T cell receptor beta chains sequenced from a single sample in a study of blood T cells in healthy people across ages. Through a sample-barcoded 5' primer and a J-beta primer mix, a second PCR was run for roughly 7 to 11 cycles. TCRdb called the 5' RACE reads again in MiXCR, with one record for every CDR3 protein. This repertoire shows 760,000 or so distinct CDR3 sequences, around 25% found once; its top ten account for under 9.5%. The same sample was also studied in work on T cells of mothers and their children.

Material for sequencing was blood. The receptors stem from a boy aged 10-17 years in good health.

The sample holds one count of this clonotype. The genes are TRBV5-1 and TRBJ2-3; D remains unclear. V shed 7 bases and J shed 1 base, with 10 bases lying between them. This CDR3 has 13 residues. Germline CDR1 SGHRS, CDR2 YFSETQ. The CDR3 protein is CASLSGGTDTQYF. In nucleotides, the CDR3 is TGCGCCAGCTTGTCGGGCGGCACAGATACGCAGTATTTT.

The chain couples TRBV4-1 to TRBJ2-1; D call uncertain. This CDR3 is 14 amino acids long. V was trimmed by 1 base and J by 1 base, leaving 5 bases between them. Germline V gene lookup returns CDR1 MGHRA and CDR2 YSYEKL. This CDR3 is CASSQVQSYNEQFF. CDR3 sequence (DNA): TGCGCCAGCAGCCAAGTTCAGTCCTACAATGAGCAGTTCTTC.